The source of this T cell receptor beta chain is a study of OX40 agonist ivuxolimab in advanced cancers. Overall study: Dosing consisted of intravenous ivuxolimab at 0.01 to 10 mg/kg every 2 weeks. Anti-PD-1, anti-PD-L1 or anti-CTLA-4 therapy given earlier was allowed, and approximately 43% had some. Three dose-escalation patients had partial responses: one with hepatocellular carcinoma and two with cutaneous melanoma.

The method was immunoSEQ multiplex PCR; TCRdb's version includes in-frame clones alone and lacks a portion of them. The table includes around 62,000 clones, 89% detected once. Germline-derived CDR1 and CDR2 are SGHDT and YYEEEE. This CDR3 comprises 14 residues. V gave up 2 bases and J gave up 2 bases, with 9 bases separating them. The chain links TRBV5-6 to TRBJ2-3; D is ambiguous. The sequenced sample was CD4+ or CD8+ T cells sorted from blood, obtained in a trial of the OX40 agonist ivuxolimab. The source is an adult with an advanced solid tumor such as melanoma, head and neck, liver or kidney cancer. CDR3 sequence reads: CASSLRQPTDTQYF. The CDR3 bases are TGTGCCAGCAGCTTAAGGCAGCCCACAGATACGCAGTATTTT.